This entry describes one T cell receptor beta chain. What antigen it recognizes has not been identified. Per-base qualities were not stored, and no clone one base away is much larger. This sample was included in a study of T cell responses to AZD1222 COVID-19 vaccine (dated by TCRdb to 2020 to 2022). The study in broad terms: AZD1222 recipients with second doses at about 4 weeks or about 12 weeks were pooled, because spike-specific TCR depth and breadth did not differ between schedules. A total of 230 to 250 trial participants underwent TCR sequencing, of whom roughly 210 received two doses of AZD1222 and approximately 25 received two doses of the MenACWY control vaccine. Trial participants were enrolled into age subgroups of 18-55, 56-69 and 70-plus years, which contained roughly 150, 30 and 60 TCR-sequenced participants, respectively.

What the authors observed across the whole study: Conclusions about previously exposed vaccinees are limited, since just five to seven AZD1222 recipients were seropositive for SARS-CoV-2 at baseline. Reportedly, almost half of the unique spike-specific TCRs recognized epitopes lying outside the regions that are mutated in the B.1.351 and B.1.1.7 variants. Participants were mostly white British and included more females than males, and it was suggested by the authors that clonal diversity may have been underestimated. A significant rise in spike-specific TCR breadth and depth was observed after two AZD1222 doses relative to day 0 and relative to MenACWY recipients. Because no day 14 peak-response samples were available, the repertoires could be characterized only after the peak T cell response. CD4 TCRs associated with the vaccine covered the entire spike protein, and the dominant responses were in regions 160-218 and 743-854. The 56-69-year group was small, and its depth increase did not reach significance, likely because of low power.

The intended sense of this specimen's time point label: baseline before first vaccination. Samples from vaccinated people were obtained from the UK trials COV001 and COV002, which included a single-blind randomized controlled phase 2/3 trial of AZD1222 (ChAdOx1 nCoV-19) in healthy adults. For TCRbeta chain sequencing, PBMC samples were collected from trial participants at day 0 and at day 28 after the second dose. The CDR3 regions of human TCRbeta chains were subjected to immunosequencing. In the paper's pipeline: Repertoire TCRs were checked for matches against a reference library of SARS-CoV-2-specific TCRs that had been generated using the MIRA antigen-specificity platform. Breadth meant the fraction of unique TCRs that were SARS-CoV-2-associated, whereas depth meant the fraction of total T cells that were SARS-CoV-2-associated. Each spike-specific TCR was assigned to its reactive spike region and to a CD4 or CD8 class using the MIRA data. Log10-transformed breadth and depth values were compared by one-way ANOVA with Sidak's multiple comparisons tests. The immuneACCESS repertoire file appears here via TCRdb, limited to in-frame rearrangements. These files lack a portion of the clones; in checked studies, under half of the deficit traces to unresolved V genes, and the cause of the others is not known. The V and J calls and clone size were taken over from that table, and D and trimming were inferred from the DNA. The sample includes 97,000 or so clones, with 84% observed a single time. The ten largest clones add up to approximately 15% of the sample.

Here the sequenced sample was peripheral blood, taken on day 0 of AZD1222 vaccination. This TCR came from an adult in good health.

The CDR3 in this case is CASSLRQAVGAFF. The sequenced DNA: TGTGCCAGCAGCTTACGGCAGGCGGTTGGAGCTTTCTTT. The chain is assembled from TRBV11-2 and TRBJ1-1, with the D gene too uncertain to name. The CDR3 goes from the cysteine to the phenylalanine over 13 residues. Kept here is only the CDR3 DNA, which spans 39 bases and is read in frame from base 1. Trimming removed 2 bases from V and 10 bases from J, leaving 14 bases between the germline ends. Based on the germline V gene, the CDR1 and CDR2 sequences are SGHAT and FQNNGV.